Presented here are 27 T cell receptor beta chains from one specimen sequenced in a study of shared clonotypes between healthy human individuals. Cells designated naive CD8 were CD45RO-negative and were positively selected for CCR7, with terminally differentiated effector memory CD45RA+ cells excluded. The repertoire was sequenced with immunoSEQ multiplex PCR; TCRdb's copy has only in-frame clones and lacks some. The sample lists about 2.2 million clones; roughly 93% were seen once. Sample: naive CD8+ T cells from PBMCs. The receptors come from a man younger than 35 in good health. Some clones in this sample may be carry-over from other donors' samples.

V usage is TRBV5-6 and J usage is TRBJ2-7; unclear D gene. CDR1 and CDR2 from the germline V gene are SGHDT and YYEEEE. V lost 5 bases and J lost 5, with 17 bases in between. The CDR3 covers 14 residues. CDR3: CASRYGRGFDEQYF. CDR3 bases: TGTGCCAGCAGATACGGACGTGGGTTCGACGAGCAGTACTTC.

The chain is built from TRBV25-1 and TRBJ2-5; no firm D call. Germline V CDR1 and CDR2: MGHDK, SYGVNS. Trimming stripped 1 base from V and 0 bases from J, with 6 bases between. The CDR3 is 14 residues long. As DNA, the CDR3 is TGTGCCAGCAGTGAATTGGCATACCAAGAGACCCAGTACTTC. This translates into CASSELAYQETQYF. The variable domain in full, completed from reference TRBV25-1 and TRBJ2-5, reads EADIYQTPRYLVIGTGKKITLECSQTMGHDKMYWYQQDPGMELHLIHYSYGVNSTEKGDLSSESTVSRIRTEHFPLTLESARPSHTSQYLCASSELAYQETQYFGPGTRLLVL.

This clone was recorded once. The chain carries TRBV7-9 and TRBJ1-5; the D is unclear. The germline V gene has CDR1 SEHNR and CDR2 FQNEAQ (reference sequence). V lost 4 bases and J lost 7, with 11 bases in between. The CDR3 is 13 amino acids. In DNA form, the CDR3 reads TGTGCCAGCAGCTCTAGGACCGGGCAGCCCCAGCATTTT. This sequence encodes CASSSRTGQPQHF. The full variable domain, its missing parts supplied by reference TRBV7-9 and TRBJ1-5, is DTGVSQNPRHKITKRGQNVTFRCDPISEHNRLYWYRQTLGQGPEFLTYFQNEAQLEKSRLLSDRFSAERPKGSFSTLEIQRTEQGDSAMYLCASSSRTGQPQHFGDGTRLSIL.

This chain uses TRBV4-1 with TRBJ2-1; tentative D call: TRBD1 (6 bases). Germline V CDR1 and CDR2: MGHRA, YSYEKL. This CDR3 is built from 18 residues. V lost 1 base to trimming and J lost 4 bases, with 20 bases between them. CDR3 residues: CASSQAFRDDRRYNEQFF. In DNA form, the CDR3 reads TGCGCCAGCAGCCAAGCCTTTCGGGATGACAGGAGATACAATGAGCAGTTCTTC.

This clone was counted once. This sequence joins TRBV6-5 and TRBJ2-7; D perhaps matches TRBD2 (6 bases). The germline CDR1 and CDR2 sequences are MNHEY and SVGAGI. The V and J ends lost 4 bases and 3 bases respectively, with 10 bases between them. CDR3 length: 13 residues. CDR3: CASSSGENYEQYF. The CDR3 nucleotides are TGTGCCAGCAGTTCGGGGGAAAACTACGAGCAGTACTTC.

This chain joins TRBV7-3 and TRBJ2-1; 9 bases fit TRBD2. Germline V gives CDR1 SGHTA, CDR2 FQGTGA. The trim removed 3 bases at V and 7 bases at J, leaving 7 bases unmatched. The CDR3 length is 15 residues. The CDR3 bases are TGTGCCAGCAGCTTGGCTAGCGGGGTATTAAATGAGCAGTTCTTC. Protein sequence: CASSLASGVLNEQFF. Together with reference TRBV7-3 and TRBJ2-1, the CDR3 gives the full variable domain: GAGVSQTPSNKVTEKGKYVELRCDPISGHTALYWYRQSLGQGPEFLIYFQGTGAADDSGLPNDRFFAVRPEGSVSTLKIQRTERGDSAVYLCASSLASGVLNEQFFGPGTRLTVL.

The chain employs TRBV6-5 and TRBJ2-5, with 9 bases that match TRBD2. V was clipped by 2 bases and J by 4 bases; unmatched bases: 5. Germline V CDR1 and CDR2: MNHEY, SVGAGI. This CDR3 has 15 residues. The chain's CDR3 is CASSYVLAGSETQYF. Written as DNA, the CDR3 is TGTGCCAGCAGTTACGTGCTAGCGGGGTCAGAGACCCAGTACTTC.

The count of this clone is one. V gene TRBV7-9 combines with J gene TRBJ1-4, with D maybe TRBD1 (5 bases). From germline, CDR1 is SEHNR and CDR2 FQNEAQ (reference sequence). V lost 4 bases and J 6 bases, leaving 21 bases between the germline ends. The CDR3 spans 17 residues. CDR3 in DNA: TGTGCCAGCAGCTCGTTGGCAGGGTATACGAGTTATGAAAAACTGTTTTTT. It yields the protein CASSSLAGYTSYEKLFF.

The rearrangement joins TRBV6-1 to TRBJ2-1; the D gene is possibly TRBD1 (6 bases). The CDR3 loop spans 15 amino acids. V was pared by 4 bases and J by 0 bases, with 10 bases between. The germline CDR1 and CDR2 sequences are MNHNS and SASEGT. DNA of the CDR3: TGTGCCAGCAGTGGGCGCAGGGGCTCCTACAATGAGCAGTTCTTC. It is translated as CASSGRRGSYNEQFF.

The V gene is TRBV15, the J gene TRBJ2-7; perhaps TRBD2 as D (6 bases). The CDR3 loop spans 16 amino acids. The germline V and J ends were trimmed by 0 bases and 6 bases, with 18 bases remaining between them. CDR1 is LNHNV, CDR2 YYDKDF, per germline (reference sequence). CDR3 sequence: CATSRDSPGESLEQYF. DNA of the CDR3: TGTGCCACCAGCAGAGACTCACCGGGAGAGTCTCTCGAGCAGTACTTC. The whole variable domain, remainder taken from reference TRBV15 and TRBJ2-7, is DAMVIQNPRYQVTQFGKPVTLSCSQTLNHNVMYWYQQKSSQAPKLLFHYYDKDFNNEADTPDNFQSRRPNTSFCFLDIRSPGLGDTAMYLCATSRDSPGESLEQYFGPGTRLTVT.

The chain carries TRBV5-1 and TRBJ2-3; D gene ambiguous. The V end lost 1 base, the J end lost 3 bases, and 6 bases lay between the germline ends. CDR3 length equals 13 residues. Germline V lookup: CDR1 SGHRS, CDR2 YFSETQ. The CDR3 nucleotides are TGCGCCAGCAGCTTGTACAGAACAGATACGCAGTATTTT. This encodes CASSLYRTDTQYF.

The chain recombines TRBV13 with TRBJ2-7, with 8 bases fitting TRBD2. The germline V gene encodes CDR1 PRHDT and CDR2 FYEKMQ (reference sequence). The CDR3 extends over 16 amino acids. V shed 5 bases, J shed 1 base, and the junction held 10 bases outside the gene matches. The CDR3 nucleotides are TGTGCCAGCAGCCCGATCGGGGGGGGAGGGTCCTACGAGCAGTACTTC. Translated: CASSPIGGGGSYEQYF.

The V and J genes are TRBV6-5 and TRBJ2-7; TRBD1 matches 12 bases. With 1 base clipped from V and 4 bases from J, the junction kept 5 bases outside the gene matches. Germline loops: CDR1 MNHEY, CDR2 SVGAGI. CDR3 length: 16 amino acids. The CDR3 reads CASSYLRDRGLYEQYF. CDR3 in DNA: TGTGCCAGCAGTTACTTGAGGGACAGGGGGCTTTACGAGCAGTACTTC.

V usage is TRBV18 and J usage is TRBJ1-4; D possibly corresponds to TRBD1 (6 bases). The V end lost 3 bases, the J end lost 0 bases, and 14 bases lay between the germline ends. CDR1 is KGHSH and CDR2 is LQKENI in the germline V gene. The CDR3 consists of 17 residues. CDR3 nucleotides: TGTGCCAGCTCACCCGTCCGGAGGGGGACAACTAATGAAAAACTGTTTTTT. Protein product: CASSPVRRGTTNEKLFF.

The genes are TRBV11-2 and TRBJ2-3; 10 nucleotides match TRBD2. Germline V CDR1 and CDR2: SGHAT, FQNNGV. The CDR3 contains 18 residues. The trim removed 2 bases at V and 0 bases at J, leaving 8 bases unmatched. The CDR3 sequence is CASSLYRTSGPSTDTQYF. DNA for the CDR3: TGTGCCAGCAGCTTATACCGGACTAGCGGACCTAGCACAGATACGCAGTATTTT.

This chain joins TRBV4-3 and TRBJ2-7, with D possibly being TRBD1 (7 bases). The CDR3 runs to 16 residues. Trimming took off 0 bases at V and 0 bases at J, with 12 bases between the two ends. Per the germline V gene, CDR1 is LGHNA and CDR2 is YSLEER. The CDR3 is CASSQDWGDSSYEQYF. The DNA of the CDR3 is TGCGCCAGCAGCCAAGATTGGGGGGACAGCTCCTACGAGCAGTACTTC.

With respect to this clone: This sample also contains other DNA sequences that code for the same CDR3. The J gene is TRBJ1-3, the V gene TRBV29-1; D ambiguous. Germline assignment: CDR1 SQVTM and CDR2 ANQGSEA. The CDR3 extends over 12 amino acids. V lost 6 bases and J lost 8, with 14 bases in between. The CDR3 spells CSVTTGRDTIYF. Here the CDR3 DNA reads TGCAGCGTCACGACGGGCCGGGACACCATATATTTT.

The chain links TRBV4-2 to TRBJ1-4; 8 bases line up with TRBD1. CDR3 length: 17 amino acids. Germline CDR1 is LGHNA and CDR2 is YNFKEQ. The V and J ends lost 2 bases and 1 base, in that order; junction bases with no gene match: 6. CDR3 in amino acids: CASSQTRQGITNEKLFF. The CDR3 DNA is TGTGCCAGCAGCCAAACCCGACAGGGGATAACTAATGAAAAACTGTTTTTT.

The chain employs TRBV15 and TRBJ2-1; 7 bases fit TRBD1. V was pared by 3 bases and J by 4 bases, with 6 bases of the junction left unmatched. The CDR3 sequence is 15 residues long. Germline V gene lookup returns CDR1 LNHNV and CDR2 YYDKDF (reference sequence). Written as DNA, the CDR3 is TGTGCCACCAGCAGTGCCGGGACAGATTACAATGAGCAGTTCTTC. As protein: CATSSAGTDYNEQFF.

The rearrangement links TRBV15 to TRBJ2-5; D possibly corresponds to TRBD1 (6 bases). This CDR3 contains 15 residues. V was pared by 0 bases and J by 2 bases, with 10 bases between. Germline CDR1 reads LNHNV; CDR2 reads YYDKDF (reference sequence). As DNA, the CDR3 is TGTGCCACCAGCAGAGATAGAAGGGGGCAAGAGACCCAGTACTTC. Translated: CATSRDRRGQETQYF.

On this clone: Other nucleotide sequences in the sample specify the same CDR3. V gene TRBV19 combines with J gene TRBJ1-1; D not certain. This CDR3 is 13 amino acids long. Looked up from germline, CDR1 is LNHDA and CDR2 is SQIVND (reference sequence). With 7 bases removed from V and 1 base from J, the gap between germline ends came to 10 bases. This chain's CDR3 is CASTPTANTEAFF. The CDR3 coding sequence is TGTGCCAGTACCCCGACTGCGAACACTGAAGCTTTCTTT.

V gene TRBV19 combines with J gene TRBJ1-3; D remains ambiguous. Germline CDR1 and CDR2: LNHDA and SQIVND (reference sequence). The length of the CDR3 is 16 residues. Trimming shortened V by 1 base and J by 4 bases, and 14 bases separated the two germline ends. CDR3 amino acids: CASSIVVPRTGNTIYF. CDR3 DNA sequence: TGTGCCAGTAGTATAGTGGTCCCCCGGACGGGAAACACCATATATTTT.

Regarding this clone: This sample also contains other DNA sequences that code for the same CDR3. The rearrangement uses TRBV9 and TRBJ2-1, with 9 positions matching TRBD2. The CDR3 loop spans 15 amino acids. Germline CDR1 and CDR2: SGDLS and YYNGEE. V was pared by 0 bases and J by 6 bases, with 4 bases of the junction left unmatched. CDR3 nucleotide sequence: TGTGCCAGCAGCGTAGGGGGCGGGAGGGCCAATGAGCAGTTCTTC. Translation gives CASSVGGGRANEQFF.

V usage is TRBV2 and J usage is TRBJ1-4; 8 nucleotides line up with TRBD1. The length of the CDR3 is 15 residues. CDR1 and CDR2 from the germline V gene are SNHLY and FYNNEI. V gave up 8 bases and J gave up 7 bases; unmatched junction bases: 12. Written as DNA, the CDR3 is TGTGCCAGCGGGCAGGGGGCGTCGAGGGGTGAAAAACTGTTTTTT. Protein sequence: CASGQGASRGEKLFF.

The count of this clone is one. J is TRBJ1-6 and V is TRBV28; D is uncertain. V was pared by 3 bases and J by 8 bases, with 11 bases between. Per germline, CDR1 MDHEN and CDR2 SYDVKM. The CDR3 has 14 residues. CDR3 DNA sequence: TGTGCCAGCAGTTTTCGTGTGGTGGATTCACCCCTCCACTTT. Translating gives CASSFRVVDSPLHF.

This chain connects TRBV29-1 to TRBJ2-3; D is perhaps TRBD1 (6 bases). With 3 bases removed from V and 0 bases from J, the gap between germline ends came to 10 bases. Germline V CDR1 and CDR2: SQVTM, ANQGSEA. The CDR3 length is 14 residues. DNA of the CDR3: TGCAGCGTTGACCCCAGGGGTAGCACAGATACGCAGTATTTT. Encoded protein: CSVDPRGSTDTQYF.

As to this clone: The same CDR3 can be traced to other DNA sequences in this sample. The J gene is TRBJ1-5, the V gene TRBV27; D unclear. Germline V lookup: CDR1 MNHEY, CDR2 SMNVEV (reference sequence). The length of the CDR3 is 13 residues. Trimming cost V 3 bases and J 4 bases, with 7 bases left between them. The CDR3 loop is CASSFGPNQPQHF. CDR3 in DNA: TGTGCCAGCAGTTTCGGACCGAATCAGCCCCAGCATTTT.